A selection of T cell receptor beta chains follows, all from one sample in a study of T cell responses to AZD1222 COVID-19 vaccine. Profiled with immunoSEQ multiplex PCR; TCRdb holds only in-frame clones, not every one. The sample carries 80,000 to 130,000 clones, approximately 90% recorded once. Sequenced here: peripheral blood, sampled on day 0 of AZD1222 vaccination. The receptors derive from an adult in good health. CDR3s include the opening cysteine and the closing phenylalanine or tryptophan. D genes are given only for firm matches. Rows give clone size only sometimes, using once, few, many, or a class for an expanded clone.

D gene: NA; clone size: NA; J gene: TRBJ1-4; V gene: TRBV7-9; CDR3 DNA: TGTGCCAGCAGCTTGGGGGCAGGGAATGAAAAACTGTTTTTT; CDR3 protein: CASSLGAGNEKLFF
D gene: TRBD2; clone size: NA; J gene: TRBJ2-1; V gene: TRBV5-1; CDR3 DNA: TGCGCCAGCAGCTCCATGATGAGCGGGGGAAGCTCCTACAATGAGCAGTTCTTC; CDR3 protein: CASSSMMSGGSSYNEQFF
D gene: TRBD1; clone size: NA; J gene: TRBJ1-1; V gene: TRBV19; CDR3 DNA: TGTGCCAGTAGTTTTTTCCGGGACAGGCCGAACACTGAAGCTTTCTTT; CDR3 protein: CASSFFRDRPNTEAFF
D gene: NA; clone size: NA; J gene: TRBJ2-1; V gene: TRBV11-3; CDR3 DNA: TGTGCCAGCAGCTTAGATCGCAATGAGCAGTTCTTC; CDR3 protein: CASSLDRNEQFF
D gene: TRBD1; clone size: NA; J gene: TRBJ2-5; V gene: TRBV7-2; CDR3 DNA: TGTGCCAGCAGCCAAGACAGGGGGCGGGAGACCCAGTACTTC; CDR3 protein: CASSQDRGRETQYF
D gene: NA; clone size: NA; J gene: TRBJ2-7; V gene: TRBV5-1; CDR3 DNA: TGCGCCAGCAGCTTAGGGCACCGCTACGAGCAGTACTTC; CDR3 protein: CASSLGHRYEQYF
D gene: NA; clone size: NA; J gene: TRBJ2-7; V gene: TRBV11-2; CDR3 DNA: TGTGCCAGCAGCTTAGACCGGGCTTCCTACGAGCAGTACTTC; CDR3 protein: CASSLDRASYEQYF
D gene: TRBD1; clone size: NA; J gene: TRBJ2-7; V gene: TRBV11-1; CDR3 DNA: TGTGCCAGCAGCCTACGACAGGGCTCCTACGAGCAGTACTTC; CDR3 protein: CASSLRQGSYEQYF
D gene: TRBD1; clone size: NA; J gene: TRBJ1-1; V gene: TRBV5-5; CDR3 DNA: TGTGCCAGCAGCTTTACAGGGGACACTGAAGCTTTCTTT; CDR3 protein: CASSFTGDTEAFF
D gene: NA; clone size: once; J gene: TRBJ2-7; V gene: TRBV6-1; CDR3 DNA: TGTGCCAGCAGTGACGGCGGCTCCTACGAGCAGTACTTC; CDR3 protein: CASSDGGSYEQYF
D gene: NA; clone size: NA; J gene: TRBJ2-7; V gene: TRBV6-2/TRBV6-3; CDR3 DNA: TGTGCCAGCAGTCTATTGTCCTACGAGCAGTACTTC; CDR3 protein: CASSLLSYEQYF
D gene: NA; clone size: NA; J gene: TRBJ2-1; V gene: TRBV29-1; CDR3 DNA: TGCAGCGTTGAAGAATCCAAAGGACGCTACAATGAGCAGTTCTTC; CDR3 protein: CSVEESKGRYNEQFF
D gene: TRBD1; clone size: NA; J gene: TRBJ1-2; V gene: TRBV9; CDR3 DNA: TGTGCCAGCAGCCGGACAGGGCACAGCTCTGGCTACACCTTC; CDR3 protein: CASSRTGHSSGYTF
D gene: TRBD1; clone size: NA; J gene: TRBJ2-5; V gene: TRBV5-4; CDR3 DNA: TGTGCCAGCAGCCTCAGGACAGGGGAAGAGACCCAGTACTTC; CDR3 protein: CASSLRTGEETQYF
D gene: TRBD1; clone size: NA; J gene: TRBJ1-6; V gene: TRBV7-9; CDR3 DNA: TGTGCCAGCAGCGCCCAGACAGGGGGGTCCTATAATTCACCCCTCCACTTT; CDR3 protein: CASSAQTGGSYNSPLHF
D gene: NA; clone size: NA; J gene: TRBJ2-2; V gene: TRBV9; CDR3 DNA: TGTGCCAGCAGCGGGGATTACGGGGAGCTGTTTTTT; CDR3 protein: CASSGDYGELFF
D gene: NA; clone size: NA; J gene: TRBJ2-3; V gene: TRBV3-1/TRBV3-2; CDR3 DNA: TGTGCCAGCAGCCAAGATTACAGCACAGATACGCAGTATTTT; CDR3 protein: CASSQDYSTDTQYF
D gene: TRBD2; clone size: NA; J gene: TRBJ2-5; V gene: TRBV5-1; CDR3 DNA: TGCGCCAGCAGCTTGGGTAGCGGGGACCGCCAAGAGACCCAGTACTTC; CDR3 protein: CASSLGSGDRQETQYF
D gene: TRBD1; clone size: NA; J gene: TRBJ2-3; V gene: TRBV5-5; CDR3 DNA: TGTGCCAGCAGACCCGGGACAGGGACTAACACAGATACGCAGTATTTT; CDR3 protein: CASRPGTGTNTDTQYF
D gene: NA; clone size: NA; J gene: TRBJ1-3; V gene: TRBV5-6; CDR3 DNA: TGTGCCAGCAGCTTTGAGGCCTCTGGAAACACCATATATTTT; CDR3 protein: CASSFEASGNTIYF
D gene: NA; clone size: NA; J gene: TRBJ2-3; V gene: TRBV9; CDR3 DNA: TGTGCCAGCAGCCCCGAGGGGGGCCGGCGGACAGATACGCAGTATTTT; CDR3 protein: CASSPEGGRRTDTQYF
D gene: NA; clone size: NA; J gene: TRBJ1-2; V gene: TRBV12-3/TRBV12-4; CDR3 DNA: TGTGCCAGCAGTTTACAGACTAACTATGGCTACACCTTC; CDR3 protein: CASSLQTNYGYTF
D gene: TRBD2; clone size: NA; J gene: TRBJ2-7; V gene: TRBV5-8; CDR3 DNA: TGTGCCAGCAGCTTGGTTGTGACTAGCGGGGGGGCTTCGTCCGAGCAGTACTTC; CDR3 protein: CASSLVVTSGGASSEQYF
D gene: TRBD2; clone size: NA; J gene: TRBJ2-7; V gene: TRBV7-2; CDR3 DNA: TGTGCCAGCAGCTTAGTGCCCCGGGGGGGGGCCGGTCTCTCCTACGAGCAGTACTTC; CDR3 protein: CASSLVPRGGAGLSYEQYF
D gene: TRBD1; clone size: NA; J gene: TRBJ1-5; V gene: TRBV15; CDR3 DNA: TGTGCCACCAGCAGAGCACAGGGGGCAGGTCAGCCCCAGCATTTT; CDR3 protein: CATSRAQGAGQPQHF
D gene: NA; clone size: NA; J gene: TRBJ1-2; V gene: TRBV5-1; CDR3 DNA: TGCGCCAGCAGCTTGACCAGCCACTATGGCTACACCTTC; CDR3 protein: CASSLTSHYGYTF
D gene: NA; clone size: once; J gene: TRBJ1-2; V gene: TRBV6-2/TRBV6-3; CDR3 DNA: TGTGCCAGCAGTTATCCCTCCGCGGGGTTTGGCTACACCTTC; CDR3 protein: CASSYPSAGFGYTF
D gene: NA; clone size: once; J gene: TRBJ2-3; V gene: TRBV13; CDR3 DNA: TGTGCCAGCAGCCGCTCGACAGGATGGGGCACAGATACGCAGTATTTT; CDR3 protein: CASSRSTGWGTDTQYF
D gene: NA; clone size: NA; J gene: TRBJ1-1; V gene: TRBV12-3/TRBV12-4; CDR3 DNA: TGTGCCAGCAGTTTAGCCCGGGACACTGAAGCTTTCTTT; CDR3 protein: CASSLARDTEAFF
D gene: NA; clone size: few; J gene: TRBJ1-4; V gene: TRBV19; CDR3 DNA: TGTGCCAGTAGCCGAGACATTGATGAAAAACTGTTTTTT; CDR3 protein: CASSRDIDEKLFF
D gene: TRBD1; clone size: NA; J gene: TRBJ1-6; V gene: TRBV28; CDR3 DNA: TGTGCCAGCACGGGACAGGAACATTCACCCCTCCACTTT; CDR3 protein: CASTGQEHSPLHF
D gene: NA; clone size: NA; J gene: TRBJ2-3; V gene: TRBV6-5; CDR3 DNA: TGTGCCAGCACCCAGGGAAGCGTTCTAGCAGATACGCAGTATTTT; CDR3 protein: CASTQGSVLADTQYF
D gene: NA; clone size: NA; J gene: TRBJ1-4; V gene: TRBV18; CDR3 DNA: TGTGCCAGCTCACACAACAGGGAAGGGAGTGAAAAACTGTTTTTT; CDR3 protein: CASSHNREGSEKLFF
D gene: TRBD1; clone size: NA; J gene: TRBJ1-2; V gene: TRBV7-9; CDR3 DNA: TGTGCCAGCAGCTTTGATGGGACAGCTGGAGGCTACACCTTC; CDR3 protein: CASSFDGTAGGYTF
D gene: NA; clone size: NA; J gene: TRBJ1-1; V gene: TRBV5-1; CDR3 DNA: TGCGCCAGCAGCTCGAAACGTGGACGGGCGAACACTGAAGCTTTCTTT; CDR3 protein: CASSSKRGRANTEAFF
D gene: NA; clone size: NA; J gene: TRBJ2-3; V gene: TRBV5-1; CDR3 DNA: TGCGCCAGCCGGGACTTATCGAGCACAGATACGCAGTATTTT; CDR3 protein: CASRDLSSTDTQYF
D gene: TRBD2; clone size: NA; J gene: TRBJ2-5; V gene: TRBV11-2; CDR3 DNA: TGTGCCAGCAGCTCGGGACTAGCGGGGGGGCCATTAGTAGAGACCCAGTACTTC; CDR3 protein: CASSSGLAGGPLVETQYF
D gene: TRBD1; clone size: NA; J gene: TRBJ2-1; V gene: TRBV9; CDR3 DNA: TGTGCCAGCAGCACACGGGACAGGGGGTATGAGCAGTTCTTC; CDR3 protein: CASSTRDRGYEQFF
D gene: TRBD1; clone size: few; J gene: TRBJ2-7; V gene: TRBV4-3; CDR3 DNA: TGCGCCAGCAGCCCAGGGACAGCACCCTCCTACGAGCAGTACTTC; CDR3 protein: CASSPGTAPSYEQYF
D gene: NA; clone size: NA; J gene: TRBJ2-1; V gene: TRBV27; CDR3 DNA: TGTGCCAGCAGTTACCATTACTTAGCGGTCAATGAGCAGTTCTTC; CDR3 protein: CASSYHYLAVNEQFF
D gene: NA; clone size: NA; J gene: TRBJ1-2; V gene: TRBV6-6; CDR3 DNA: TGTGCCAGCCGATATTCAGGGGAAGGCTATGGCTACACCTTC; CDR3 protein: CASRYSGEGYGYTF
D gene: NA; clone size: NA; J gene: TRBJ1-2; V gene: TRBV15; CDR3 DNA: TGTGCCACCAGCAGAGGAGGCTCACGGCTCTATGGCTACACCTTC; CDR3 protein: CATSRGGSRLYGYTF
D gene: TRBD2; clone size: NA; J gene: TRBJ2-7; V gene: TRBV4-1; CDR3 DNA: TGCGCCAGCAGCCAAGAGATCATGGGAGGGAGACGCTACGAGCAGTACTTC; CDR3 protein: CASSQEIMGGRRYEQYF
D gene: TRBD1; clone size: NA; J gene: TRBJ1-2; V gene: TRBV7-9; CDR3 DNA: TGTGCCAGCACCCGTGGGACAGGGAACTATGGCTACACCTTC; CDR3 protein: CASTRGTGNYGYTF
D gene: NA; clone size: NA; J gene: TRBJ2-7; V gene: TRBV5-4; CDR3 DNA: TGTGCCAGCAGCTTGGAACGCCGGTACGAGCAGTACTTC; CDR3 protein: CASSLERRYEQYF
D gene: NA; clone size: NA; J gene: TRBJ1-5; V gene: TRBV7-8; CDR3 DNA: TGTGCCAGCAGACTAGGGCACAGGGCTTCCCTCAATCAGCCCCAGCATTTT; CDR3 protein: CASRLGHRASLNQPQHF
D gene: NA; clone size: NA; J gene: TRBJ1-4; V gene: TRBV6-5; CDR3 DNA: TGTGCCAGCAGTCCCCGGCAGGGGCGGCGTGAAAAACTGTTTTTT; CDR3 protein: CASSPRQGRREKLFF
D gene: NA; clone size: NA; J gene: TRBJ2-1; V gene: TRBV7-8; CDR3 DNA: TGTGCCAGCAGCTTAGCTGGCTTCGAGGGCTACAATGAGCAGTTCTTC; CDR3 protein: CASSLAGFEGYNEQFF
D gene: NA; clone size: NA; J gene: TRBJ1-3; V gene: TRBV7-2; CDR3 DNA: TGTGCCAGCAGCTTAGGCCCGACCCCTGGAAACACCATATATTTT; CDR3 protein: CASSLGPTPGNTIYF
D gene: TRBD2; clone size: NA; J gene: TRBJ2-7; V gene: TRBV5-6; CDR3 DNA: TGTGCCAGCAGCTTGTTCCCCTCCGAGCGGGGGGTTCCCTACGAGCAGTACTTC; CDR3 protein: CASSLFPSERGVPYEQYF
D gene: NA; clone size: NA; J gene: TRBJ2-3; V gene: TRBV9; CDR3 DNA: TGTGCCAGCAGCTACGCGGGGACGGCAACAGATACGCAGTATTTT; CDR3 protein: CASSYAGTATDTQYF
D gene: TRBD1; clone size: NA; J gene: TRBJ1-1; V gene: TRBV6-6; CDR3 DNA: TGTGCCAGCAGTAGTCAGGGGGTGGGAGACACTGAAGCTTTCTTT; CDR3 protein: CASSSQGVGDTEAFF
D gene: NA; clone size: NA; J gene: TRBJ2-5; V gene: TRBV6-5; CDR3 DNA: TGTGCCAGCAAGTCCATCCAGGGGGAGACCCAGTACTTC; CDR3 protein: CASKSIQGETQYF
D gene: TRBD2; clone size: NA; J gene: TRBJ2-1; V gene: TRBV6-5; CDR3 DNA: TGTGCCAGCAGTTATAGCGGGGGGCTAAACAATGAGCAGTTCTTC; CDR3 protein: CASSYSGGLNNEQFF